This T cell receptor beta chain was identified in a study of graft-versus-host responses after intestinal transplantation. Across the study: Multivisceral, liver-intestinal, or isolated intestinal transplants were given to recipients. Every recipient underwent anti-thymocyte globulin induction, then tacrolimus and steroids for roughly 3 years.

Comment on this clone: Its antigen remains unknown.

Findings of the study overall: Some GvH clones were seen earlier in gut or blood, suggesting intestinal origin. Early post-transplant HvG declines showed an association with peak circulating GvH clone levels.

The V and J ends lost 6 bases and 7 bases, in that order; junction bases with no gene match: 2. CDR1 SEHNR and CDR2 FQNEAQ come from the germline V gene (reference sequence). This CDR3 has 11 residues. Sequencing was performed with immunoSEQ multiplex PCR; in TCRdb, only in-frame clones are kept and a portion is missing. Among some 150,000 clones listed, around 90% were seen once. This TCR derives from a human donor who received an intestinal transplant. The J gene is TRBJ1-1, the V gene TRBV7-9; 7 bases agree with TRBD1. The input for sequencing was unstimulated CD4+ T cells sorted from spleen or lymph node cells, taken before intestinal transplant. The DNA of the CDR3 is TGTGCCAGCAGTCGGACAGGTGAAGCTTTCTTT. Protein product: CASSRTGEAFF. The variable domain in full, with the rest retrieved from reference TRBV7-9 and TRBJ1-1, is DTGVSQNPRHKITKRGQNVTFRCDPISEHNRLYWYRQTLGQGPEFLTYFQNEAQLEKSRLLSDRFSAERPKGSFSTLEIQRTEQGDSAMYLCASSRTGEAFFGQGTRLTVV.